This T cell receptor (beta chain) derives from a study of blood T cells in healthy people across ages. Unmatched junction bases numbered 14, after V lost 5 bases and J lost 4 bases. The CDR3 contains 18 residues. Germline V gene sequence: CDR1 LGHDT, CDR2 YNNKEL (reference sequence). A word on this clonotype: Antigen: not known.

Donation came from healthy Caucasian individuals in Russia who were aged roughly 6 to 95. Per individual sample, total RNA of at least 6 micrograms was extracted. For the second PCR, which ran for 7 to 11 cycles, a sample-barcoded 5' primer and a J-beta primer mix were used. A tag from a template-switch adaptor with 12 random nucleotides marked each cDNA molecule. Via MiXCR, TCRdb re-called the 5' RACE reads, giving one row per CDR3 protein. The top ten clones hold 5% to 7% of a sample with around 1.5 million distinct CDR3 sequences, roughly 64% of them seen once. Study-level findings and limits: More naive CD4+ cells and higher diversity marked long-lived donors relative to aged donors.

This TCR came from a man aged 18 to 29 in good health. V gene TRBV3-1 combines with J gene TRBJ2-3, with 11 bases lining up with TRBD2. The sample taken for sequencing was blood. The CDR3 spells CASSRPHRLAGRPDTQYF. DNA of the CDR3: TGTGCCAGCAGCAGGCCCCATCGACTAGCGGGAAGGCCAGATACGCAGTATTTT.